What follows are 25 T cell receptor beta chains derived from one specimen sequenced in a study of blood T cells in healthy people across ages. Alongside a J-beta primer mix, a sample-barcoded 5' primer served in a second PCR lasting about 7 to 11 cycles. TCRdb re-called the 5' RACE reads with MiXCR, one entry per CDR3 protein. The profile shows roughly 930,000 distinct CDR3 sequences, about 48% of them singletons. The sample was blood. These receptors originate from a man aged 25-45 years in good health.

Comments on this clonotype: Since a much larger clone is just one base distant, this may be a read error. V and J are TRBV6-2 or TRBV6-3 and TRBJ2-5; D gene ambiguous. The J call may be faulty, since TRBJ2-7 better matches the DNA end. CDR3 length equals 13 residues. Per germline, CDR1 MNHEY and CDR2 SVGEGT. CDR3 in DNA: TGTGCCAGCAGTTACTCGACGGAATACGAGCAGTACTTC. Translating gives CASSYSTEYEQYF.

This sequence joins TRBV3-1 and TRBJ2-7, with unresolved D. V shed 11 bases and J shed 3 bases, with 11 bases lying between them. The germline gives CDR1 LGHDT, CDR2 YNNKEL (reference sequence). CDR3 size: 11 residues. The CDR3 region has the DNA TGTGCCTGTAGCTACAACTACGAGCAGTACTTC. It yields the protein CACSYNYEQYF.

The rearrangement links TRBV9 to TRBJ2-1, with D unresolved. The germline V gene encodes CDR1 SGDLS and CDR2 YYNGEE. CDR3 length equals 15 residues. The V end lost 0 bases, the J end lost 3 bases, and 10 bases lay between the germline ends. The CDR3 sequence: CASSVDINRYNEQFF. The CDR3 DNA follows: TGTGCCAGCAGCGTAGACATTAATCGCTACAATGAGCAGTTCTTC.

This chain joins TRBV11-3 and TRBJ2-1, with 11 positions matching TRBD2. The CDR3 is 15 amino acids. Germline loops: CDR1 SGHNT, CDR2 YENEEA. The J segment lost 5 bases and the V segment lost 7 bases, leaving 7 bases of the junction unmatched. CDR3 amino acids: CASTLLAGGHNEQFF. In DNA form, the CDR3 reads TGTGCCAGCACCCTTTTAGCGGGGGGGCACAATGAGCAGTTCTTC.

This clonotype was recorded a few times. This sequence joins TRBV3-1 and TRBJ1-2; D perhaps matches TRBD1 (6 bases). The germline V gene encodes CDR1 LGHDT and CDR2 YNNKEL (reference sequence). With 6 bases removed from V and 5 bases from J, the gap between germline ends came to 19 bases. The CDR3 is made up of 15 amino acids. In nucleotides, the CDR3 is TGTGCCAGCAGTCACCGGGACACCTTTCGTTATGGCTACACCTTC. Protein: CASSHRDTFRYGYTF.

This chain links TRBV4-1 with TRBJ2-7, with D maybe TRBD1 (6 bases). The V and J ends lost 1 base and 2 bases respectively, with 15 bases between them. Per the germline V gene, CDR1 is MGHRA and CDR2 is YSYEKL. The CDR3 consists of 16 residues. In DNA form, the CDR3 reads TGCGCCAGCAGCCAAGGACGACAGGTGGGCCCCTACGAGCAGTACTTC. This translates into CASSQGRQVGPYEQYF.

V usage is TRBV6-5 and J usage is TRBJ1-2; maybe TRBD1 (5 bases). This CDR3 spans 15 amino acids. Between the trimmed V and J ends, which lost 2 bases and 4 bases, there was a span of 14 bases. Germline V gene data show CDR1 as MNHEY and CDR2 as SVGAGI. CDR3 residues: CASSYRGPPGYGYTF. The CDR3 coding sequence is TGTGCCAGCAGTTACCGGGGCCCCCCCGGCTATGGCTACACCTTC.

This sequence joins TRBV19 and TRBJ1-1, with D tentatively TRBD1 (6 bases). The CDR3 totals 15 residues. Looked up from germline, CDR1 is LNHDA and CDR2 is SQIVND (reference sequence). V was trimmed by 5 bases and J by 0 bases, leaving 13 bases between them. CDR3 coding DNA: TGTGCCAGTAGTTCGAGGACAGAGATGAACACTGAAGCTTTCTTT. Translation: CASSSRTEMNTEAFF.

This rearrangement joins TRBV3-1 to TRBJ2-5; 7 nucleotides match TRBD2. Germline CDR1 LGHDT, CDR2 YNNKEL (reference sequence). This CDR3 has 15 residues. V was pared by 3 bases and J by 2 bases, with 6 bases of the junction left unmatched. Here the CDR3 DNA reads TGTGCCAGCAGCCACCGGAGCGGGGTTCAAGAGACCCAGTACTTC. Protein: CASSHRSGVQETQYF.

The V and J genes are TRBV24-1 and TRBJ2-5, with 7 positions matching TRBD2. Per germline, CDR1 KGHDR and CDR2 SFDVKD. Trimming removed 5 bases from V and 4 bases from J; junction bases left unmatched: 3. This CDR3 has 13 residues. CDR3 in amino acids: CATSGSGGETQYF. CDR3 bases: TGTGCCACCAGTGGGTCGGGGGGAGAGACCCAGTACTTC.

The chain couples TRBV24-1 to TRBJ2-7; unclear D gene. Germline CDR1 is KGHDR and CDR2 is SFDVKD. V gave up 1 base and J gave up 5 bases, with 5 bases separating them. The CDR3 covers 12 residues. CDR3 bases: TGTGCCACCAGTGATTTAAGGGACGAGCAGTACTTC. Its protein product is CATSDLRDEQYF.

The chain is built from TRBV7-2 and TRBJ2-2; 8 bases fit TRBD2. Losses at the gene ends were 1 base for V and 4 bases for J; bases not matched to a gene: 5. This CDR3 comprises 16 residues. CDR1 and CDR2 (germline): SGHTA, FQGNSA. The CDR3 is CASSLVLAEVTGELFF. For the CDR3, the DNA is TGTGCCAGCAGCTTAGTACTAGCGGAGGTCACCGGGGAGCTGTTTTTT.

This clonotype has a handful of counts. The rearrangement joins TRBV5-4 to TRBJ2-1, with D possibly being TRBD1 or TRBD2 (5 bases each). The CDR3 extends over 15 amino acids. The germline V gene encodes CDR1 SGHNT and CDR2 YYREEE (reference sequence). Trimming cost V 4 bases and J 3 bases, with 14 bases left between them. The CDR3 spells CASSREGPYYNEQFF. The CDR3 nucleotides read TGTGCCAGCAGCCGAGAGGGGCCTTACTACAATGAGCAGTTCTTC.

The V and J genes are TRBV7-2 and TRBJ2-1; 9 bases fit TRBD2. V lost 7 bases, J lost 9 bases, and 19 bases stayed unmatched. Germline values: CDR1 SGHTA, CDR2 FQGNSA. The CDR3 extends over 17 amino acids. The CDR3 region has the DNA TGTGCCAGCACCCGAGGGGCGGGGGGGCCTTTGCTTGGTGAGCAGTTCTTC. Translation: CASTRGAGGPLLGEQFF. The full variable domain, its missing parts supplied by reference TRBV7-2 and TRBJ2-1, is GAGVSQSPSNKVTEKGKDVELRCDPISGHTALYWYRQSLGQGLEFLIYFQGNSAPDKSGLPSDRFSAERTGGSVSTLTIQRTQQEDSAVYLCASTRGAGGPLLGEQFFGPGTRLTVL.

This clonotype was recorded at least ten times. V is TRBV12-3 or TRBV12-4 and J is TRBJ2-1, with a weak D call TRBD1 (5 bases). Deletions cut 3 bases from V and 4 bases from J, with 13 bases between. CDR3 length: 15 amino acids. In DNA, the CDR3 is TGTGCCAGCAGTTTTCTGGCAGGGCTTTACAATGAGCAGTTCTTC. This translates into CASSFLAGLYNEQFF.

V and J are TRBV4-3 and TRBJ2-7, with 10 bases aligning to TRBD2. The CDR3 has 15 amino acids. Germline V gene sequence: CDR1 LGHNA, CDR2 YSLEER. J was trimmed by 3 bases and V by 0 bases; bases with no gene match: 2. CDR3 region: CASSQELAGSYEQYF. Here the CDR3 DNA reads TGCGCCAGCAGCCAAGAACTAGCGGGGAGCTACGAGCAGTACTTC.

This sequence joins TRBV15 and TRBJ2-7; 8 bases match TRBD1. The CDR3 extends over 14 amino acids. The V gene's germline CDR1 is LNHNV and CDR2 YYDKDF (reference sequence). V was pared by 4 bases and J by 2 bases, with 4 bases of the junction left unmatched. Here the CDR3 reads CATSTGQGPYEQYF. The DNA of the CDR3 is TGTGCCACCAGCACCGGACAGGGACCCTACGAGCAGTACTTC.

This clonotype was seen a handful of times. The CDR3: CASTIAGGNQPQHF. CDR3 sequence (DNA): TGTGCCAGCACCATCGCGGGGGGCAATCAGCCCCAGCATTTT. The J gene is TRBJ1-5, the V gene TRBV6-6; perhaps TRBD1 as D (5 bases). V gave up 7 bases and J gave up 2 bases, with 12 bases separating them. Germline V gene data show CDR1 as MNHNY and CDR2 as SVGAGI (reference sequence). This CDR3 is built from 14 residues.

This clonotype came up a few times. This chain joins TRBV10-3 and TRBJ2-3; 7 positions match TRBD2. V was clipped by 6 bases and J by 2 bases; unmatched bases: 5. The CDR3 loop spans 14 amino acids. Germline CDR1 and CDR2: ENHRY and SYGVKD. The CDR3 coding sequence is TGTGCCATCAGACCCAGCGGGAACACAGATACGCAGTATTTT. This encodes CAIRPSGNTDTQYF.

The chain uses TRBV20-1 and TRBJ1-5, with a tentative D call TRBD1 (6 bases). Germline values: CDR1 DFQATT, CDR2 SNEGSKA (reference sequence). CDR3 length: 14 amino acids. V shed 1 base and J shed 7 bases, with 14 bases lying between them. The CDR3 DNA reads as TGCAGTGCTAGAGGGGGGGCTCAGGGACAGCCCCAGCATTTT. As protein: CSARGGAQGQPQHF.

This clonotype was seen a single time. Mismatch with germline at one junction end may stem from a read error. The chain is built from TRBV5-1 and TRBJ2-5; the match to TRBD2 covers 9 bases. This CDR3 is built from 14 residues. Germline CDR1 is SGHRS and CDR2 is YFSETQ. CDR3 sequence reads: CASSVGTSWETLYF. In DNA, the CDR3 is TGCGCCAGCAGCGTCGGGACTAGCTGGGAGACCCTGTACTTC.

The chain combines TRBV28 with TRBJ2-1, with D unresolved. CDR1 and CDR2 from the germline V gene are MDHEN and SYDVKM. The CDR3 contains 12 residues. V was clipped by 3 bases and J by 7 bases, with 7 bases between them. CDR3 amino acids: CASSFTLNEQFF. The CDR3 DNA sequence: TGTGCCAGCAGTTTTACCTTGAATGAGCAGTTCTTC.

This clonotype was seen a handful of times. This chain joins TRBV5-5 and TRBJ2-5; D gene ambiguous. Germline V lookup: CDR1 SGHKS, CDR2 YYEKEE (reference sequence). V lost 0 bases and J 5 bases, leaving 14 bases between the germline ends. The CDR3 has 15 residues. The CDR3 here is CASSLAPGGFETQYF. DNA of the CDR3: TGTGCCAGCAGCTTGGCGCCAGGTGGTTTTGAGACCCAGTACTTC.

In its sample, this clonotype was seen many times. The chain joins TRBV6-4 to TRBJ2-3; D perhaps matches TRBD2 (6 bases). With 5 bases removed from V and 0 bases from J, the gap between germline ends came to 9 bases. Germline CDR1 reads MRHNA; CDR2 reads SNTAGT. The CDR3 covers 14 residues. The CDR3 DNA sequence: TGTGCCAGCAGTAGGCGGGGAAGCACAGATACGCAGTATTTT. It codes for CASSRRGSTDTQYF.

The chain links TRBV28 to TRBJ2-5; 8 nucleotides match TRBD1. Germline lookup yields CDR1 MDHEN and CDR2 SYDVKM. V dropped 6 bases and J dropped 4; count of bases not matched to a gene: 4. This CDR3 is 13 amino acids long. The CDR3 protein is CASRLQGVETQYF. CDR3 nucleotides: TGTGCCAGCAGATTACAGGGGGTAGAGACCCAGTACTTC.